This T cell receptor (beta chain) comes out of a study of beta chain features in type 1 diabetes. The whole isolated RNA underwent reverse transcription, so sequencing captured expressed TCRB transcripts. TCRdb keeps only in-frame clones here, not all; method: immunoSEQ multiplex PCR. The sample contains 250,000 or so clones, 25% to 30% of which appear only once. From germline, CDR1 is SGHDN and CDR2 FVKESK. Between the trimmed V and J ends, which lost 5 bases and 4 bases, there was a span of 13 bases. The CDR3 totals 14 residues. The TCR sequence derives from a young man in good health. The sample taken for sequencing was central memory CD4+ T cells from blood. The chain has TRBV14 and TRBJ2-3; D might be TRBD2 (6 bases). The CDR3 region is CASSRLEGPDTQYF. CDR3 DNA: TGTGCCAGCAGCAGACTAGAGGGGCCAGATACGCAGTATTTT.